Listed below are T cell receptor beta chains from one sample, sequenced in a study of regulatory T cells in long-lasting Graves disease. TCRdb called the multiplex PCR reads again in MiXCR, with one record for every CDR3 protein. The top ten clones hold around 27% of a sample with roughly 350,000 distinct CDR3 sequences, 16% of them seen once. The sample was also reused in another study, on T cells in Graves' hyperthyroidism and ophthalmopathy.

Sequencing was performed on peripheral blood mononuclear cells (PBMCs), taken at new diagnosis, from a patient treated with antithyroid drugs. These receptors all come from a man between 35 and 55 years old with Graves disease. CDR3s include the opening cysteine and the closing phenylalanine or tryptophan. A D gene is named only where the DNA matches it firmly. Clone size is stated in some rows and not others, as once, few, many or a class when expanded.

15,NA,TRBJ1-1,many,TRBV28,TGTGCCAGCAGTTCTTTATTTCGTGGGAACACTGAAGCTTTCTTT,CASSSLFRGNTEAFF
16,TRBD2,TRBJ2-1,NA,TRBV24-1,TGTGCCACCAGTGACTACGGGACTAGCGCCAACAATGAGCAGTTCTTC,CATSDYGTSANNEQFF
16,TRBD1,TRBJ1-3,NA,TRBV4-1,TGCGCCAGCAGCCAACAAACAGGGGCAATTGGAAACACCATATATTTT,CASSQQTGAIGNTIYF
14,TRBD1,TRBJ2-7,NA,TRBV6-2/TRBV6-3,TGTGCCAGCTTAAGGACAGGGGTTTCCTACGAGCAGTACTTC,CASLRTGVSYEQYF
16,TRBD1,TRBJ1-2,many,TRBV28,TGTGCCAGCAGTTTTTCGGGACAGGGTGACTTAGGCGGCTACACCTTC,CASSFSGQGDLGGYTF
13,NA,TRBJ1-1,many,TRBV5-1,TGCGCCAGCAGGCTGGAGGGCTACGCTGAAGCTTTCTTT,CASRLEGYAEAFF
14,NA,TRBJ1-3,NA,TRBV12-3/TRBV12-4,TGTGCCAGCAGCAAGACAGGCTCTGGAAACACCATATATTTT,CASSKTGSGNTIYF
14,NA,TRBJ2-6,few,TRBV20-1,TGCAGTGCTAGAGAGGGGACTGGGGCCAACGTCCTGACTTTC,CSAREGTGANVLTF
15,TRBD1,TRBJ2-2,many,TRBV12-5,TGTGCTAGTGGCCAGGGACAGGGACACACCGGGGAGCTGTTTTTT,CASGQGQGHTGELFF
15,NA,TRBJ1-3,NA,TRBV20-1,TGCAGTGCTGCCAACGCGAGGTCCTCTGGAAACACCATATATTTT,CSAANARSSGNTIYF
12,TRBD1,TRBJ2-7,many,TRBV2,TGTGCCAGCACGGACAGGCCCTACGAGCAGTACTTC,CASTDRPYEQYF
17,TRBD2,TRBJ2-1,NA,TRBV5-1,TGCGCCAGCAGCCAAGGGACTAGCGGGGGGGGCTACAATGAGCAGTTCTTC,CASSQGTSGGGYNEQFF
16,NA,TRBJ2-5,NA,TRBV6-5,TGTGCCAGCAGTTACCAATACGGGACCATACAAGAGACCCAGTACTTC,CASSYQYGTIQETQYF
12,TRBD1,TRBJ2-7,many,TRBV2,TGTGCCAGCAGTTCGACAGGGGGGGAGCAGTACTTC,CASSSTGGEQYF
15,TRBD2,TRBJ2-5,many,TRBV24-1,TGTGCCACCAGCGGAGCGGGGGGGCCCCGGGAGACCCAGTACTTC,CATSGAGGPRETQYF
16,TRBD2,TRBJ2-5,many,TRBV11-1,TGTGCCAGCAGCCCCCTCGGTTGGGAGGGCGGCATGGCCCAGTACTTC,CASSPLGWEGGMAQYF
18,TRBD2,TRBJ2-3,many,TRBV7-3,TGTGCCAGCAGCCTTGATGCGGTTAGCGGGGGGGCCACAGATACGCAGTATTTT,CASSLDAVSGGATDTQYF
14,NA,TRBJ2-2,many,TRBV6-9,TGTGCCAGCAGATATCTCAGGGTCGGCGGGGAGCTGTTTTTT,CASRYLRVGGELFF
14,NA,TRBJ1-5,many,TRBV30,TGTGCCTGGAGTGTAGACAGATTAATTCAGCCCCAGCATTTT,CAWSVDRLIQPQHF
14,NA,TRBJ2-7,many,TRBV2,TGTGCCAGCAGCGTACAGGGCCGGACCTACGAGCAGTACTTC,CASSVQGRTYEQYF
15,TRBD1,TRBJ2-5,many,TRBV20-1,TGCAGTGCTAGAGTAGGGACAGGGGTTTTAGAGACCCAGTACTTC,CSARVGTGVLETQYF
11,NA,TRBJ1-1,many,TRBV20-1,TGCAGTACCACACTGAACACTGAAGCTTTCTTT,CSTTLNTEAFF
17,NA,TRBJ1-4,NA,TRBV7-2,TGTGCCAGCAGCTTAGGATCGGCGCGGGGGGACAACGAAAAACTGTTTTTT,CASSLGSARGDNEKLFF
12,NA,TRBJ1-5,many,TRBV7-8,TGTGCCAGCAGCGCAGATGGACGGCCCCAGCATTTT,CASSADGRPQHF
13,NA,TRBJ2-1,NA,TRBV19,TGTGCCAGTAGTATTGGGGGGACCGGTGAGCAGTTCTTC,CASSIGGTGEQFF
13,NA,TRBJ1-1,many,TRBV27,TGTGCCAGCAGATTTTCGGCGGGGAGGCTGGCTTTCTTT,CASRFSAGRLAFF
11,NA,TRBJ2-7,many,TRBV5-6,TGTGCCAGCAGCTTGTTGAAGTGGGAGTACTTC,CASSLLKWEYF
13,NA,TRBJ2-2,NA,TRBV29-1,TGCAGCGTTGGACAGTCGAACACCGGGGAGCTGTTTTTT,CSVGQSNTGELFF
15,NA,TRBJ2-1,many,TRBV5-1,TGCGCCAGCAGCTTGGGCGGGGTTACCTACAATGAGCAGTTCTTC,CASSLGGVTYNEQFF
13,NA,TRBJ2-2,few,TRBV6-1,TGTGCCAGCAGAGAACTTTCCTCCGGGGAGCTGTTTTTT,CASRELSSGELFF
15,TRBD1,TRBJ2-7,many,TRBV9,TGTGCCAGCAGCCGTAGGGCGGGACAGGGCTACGAGCAGTACTTC,CASSRRAGQGYEQYF